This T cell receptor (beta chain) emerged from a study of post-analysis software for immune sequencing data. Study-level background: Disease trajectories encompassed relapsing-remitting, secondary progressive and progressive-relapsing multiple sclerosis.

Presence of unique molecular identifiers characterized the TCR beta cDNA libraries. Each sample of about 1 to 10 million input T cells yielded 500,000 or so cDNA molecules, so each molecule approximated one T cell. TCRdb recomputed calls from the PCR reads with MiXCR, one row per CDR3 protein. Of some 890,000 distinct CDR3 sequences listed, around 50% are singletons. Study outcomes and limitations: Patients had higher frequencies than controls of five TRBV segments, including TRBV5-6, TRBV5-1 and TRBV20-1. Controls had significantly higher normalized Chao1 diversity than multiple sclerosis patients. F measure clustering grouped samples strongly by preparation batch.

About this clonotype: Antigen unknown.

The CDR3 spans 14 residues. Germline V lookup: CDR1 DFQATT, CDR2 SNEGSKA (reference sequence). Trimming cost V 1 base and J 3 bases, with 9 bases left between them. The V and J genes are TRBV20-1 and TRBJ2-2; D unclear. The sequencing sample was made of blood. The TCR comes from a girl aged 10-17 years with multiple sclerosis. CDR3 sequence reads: CSARVPRDTGELFF. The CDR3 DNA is TGCAGTGCTAGAGTGCCACGGGACACCGGGGAGCTGTTTTTT.